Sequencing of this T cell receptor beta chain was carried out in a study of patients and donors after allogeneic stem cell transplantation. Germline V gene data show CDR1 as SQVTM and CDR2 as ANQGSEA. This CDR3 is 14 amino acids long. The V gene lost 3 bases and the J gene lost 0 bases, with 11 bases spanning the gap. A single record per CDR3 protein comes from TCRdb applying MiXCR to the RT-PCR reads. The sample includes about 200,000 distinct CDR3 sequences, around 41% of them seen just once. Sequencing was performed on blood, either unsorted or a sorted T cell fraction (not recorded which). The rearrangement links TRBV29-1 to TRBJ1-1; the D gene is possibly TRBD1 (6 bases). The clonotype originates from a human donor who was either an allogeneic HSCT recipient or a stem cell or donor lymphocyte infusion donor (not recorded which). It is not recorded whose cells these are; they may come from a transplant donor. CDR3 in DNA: TGCAGCGTTGAGGGGGGGCAGATGAACACTGAAGCTTTCTTT. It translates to CSVEGGQMNTEAFF.